Following are 24 T cell receptor beta chains from one sample sequenced in a study of naive and memory T cell subsets (dated by TCRdb to about 2017). In light of the paper, this sample's treatment or condition label describes: skin biopsy from PPD injection site in Mantoux-positive individual. Using 3' ligation of a UMI-containing oligonucleotide to TCR cDNA, the study laid out a robust and sensitive protocol to amplify, sequence and analyze TCRs. Library creation used UMI-ligation and nested PCR. The sequencer listed for this sample is Illumina MiSeq. The ligated cDNA was amplified by four rounds of PCR, in which nested alpha and beta constant region primers were used together with the SP2 primer. The raw public reads went through TCRdb reprocessing: fastp at Q25, MiXCR clone calling, in-frame beta chains kept. CDR3 protein duplicates are merged, each entry listing the most common genes and DNA. This sample is represented by about 37,000 distinct CDR3 sequences; about 11% of them were singletons. The ten top clones hold roughly 3.6% of the sample.

Sequencing was performed on skin, taken from a tuberculin skin test site. The receptors come from an adult in good health.

In this sample, this clonotype turned up a few times. The V and J genes are TRBV7-9 and TRBJ2-7; the D call may be TRBD1 or TRBD2 (5 bases each). Trimming took 4 bases from V and 7 from J, leaving 29 bases between them. CDR3 length: 18 residues. Germline V lookup: CDR1 SEHNR, CDR2 FQNEAQ (reference sequence). The CDR3 spells CASSSNTQDFAGKWEQYF. CDR3 bases: TGTGCCAGCAGCTCCAACACACAGGACTTCGCTGGGAAGTGGGAGCAGTACTTC.

This clonotype has ten or more counts. The chain couples TRBV5-4 to TRBJ2-7, with D perhaps matching TRBD1 or TRBD2 (5 bases each). There are 14 residues in the CDR3. Per the germline V gene, CDR1 is SGHNT and CDR2 is YYREEE (reference sequence). The V end lost 4 bases, the J end lost 6 bases, and 17 bases lay between the germline ends. In DNA form, the CDR3 reads TGTGCCAGCAGCGCGCACCGGGACCTTGGCGAGCAGTACTTC. Protein sequence: CASSAHRDLGEQYF.

This clonotype was seen at least ten times. This chain links TRBV28 with TRBJ2-7; 9 nucleotides match TRBD1. The V segment lost 6 bases and the J segment 4 bases; nucleotides outside the gene matches: 4. This CDR3 has 13 residues. Germline V gene lookup returns CDR1 MDHEN and CDR2 SYDVKM. The CDR3 DNA sequence: TGTGCCAGCAGGGGGACAGGGCCTTACGAGCAGTACTTC. Encoded protein: CASRGTGPYEQYF.

This clonotype was recorded many times. The chain recombines TRBV28 with TRBJ1-5; D perhaps matches TRBD1 (6 bases). Germline V gene data show CDR1 as MDHEN and CDR2 as SYDVKM. The V gene lost 4 bases and the J gene lost 5 bases, with 21 bases spanning the gap. The length of the CDR3 is 17 residues. The CDR3 DNA follows: TGTGCCAGCAGTTCCTATCAAAATACAGGGTTTTATCAGCCCCAGCATTTT. Translating it yields CASSSYQNTGFYQPQHF.

This clonotype was seen only a few times. The chain is built from TRBV20-1 and TRBJ1-4, with a tentative D call TRBD1 (6 bases). The germline V gene has CDR1 DFQATT and CDR2 SNEGSKA (reference sequence). CDR3 size: 14 residues. Trimming left V 2 bases short and J 8 bases short, with 15 bases between. CDR3 sequence reads: CSARQQGEGEKLFF. Here the CDR3 DNA reads TGCAGTGCTAGACAACAGGGAGAAGGCGAAAAACTGTTTTTT.

Concerning this clonotype itself: The junction does not match germline at one end; this may be a read error. The chain employs TRBV7-7 and TRBJ1-4, with 11 bases identical to TRBD1. The CDR3 runs to 19 residues. Germline CDR1 is SSHAT and CDR2 is FNYEAQ (reference sequence). The CDR3 reads CASTLPGSQDRGLKEKLFF. CDR3 nucleotides: TGTGCTAGCACCCTTCCGGGGTCACAGGACAGGGGGCTTAAGGAAAAACTGTTTTTT.

This chain uses TRBV14 with TRBJ2-6; the D is unclear. Trimming took off 4 bases at V and 4 bases at J, with 5 bases between the two ends. The CDR3 runs to 13 residues. Per the germline V gene, CDR1 is SGHDN and CDR2 is FVKESK. CDR3 nucleotides: TGTGCCAGCAGCCCTACCGGGGCCAACGTCCTGACTTTC. The encoded protein is CASSPTGANVLTF.

This clonotype was detected ten times or more. J is TRBJ2-7 and V is TRBV10-3, with TRBD2 matching 12 bases. The CDR3 extends over 16 amino acids. V was pared by 2 bases and J by 4 bases, with 6 bases of the junction left unmatched. The V gene's germline CDR1 is ENHRY and CDR2 SYGVKD. In DNA, the CDR3 is TGTGCCATCAGTGAGACTAGCGGGAGGCGTTTGTACGAGCAGTACTTC. Its translation: CAISETSGRRLYEQYF.

This clonotype was observed a handful of times. The chain has TRBV4-1 and TRBJ2-1, with 9 bases fitting TRBD1. The CDR3 covers 19 residues. The germline V gene encodes CDR1 MGHRA and CDR2 YSYEKL. The V gene end was trimmed by 0 bases and the J gene end by 2 bases; junction bases not matched to a gene: 11. CDR3 sequence reads: CASSQESRLTGGPYNEQFF. In nucleotides, the CDR3 is TGCGCCAGCAGCCAAGAGTCCCGCCTGACAGGGGGTCCCTACAATGAGCAGTTCTTC.

This chain connects TRBV12-3 or TRBV12-4 to TRBJ2-1; no firm D call. Deletions cut 3 bases from V and 7 bases from J, with 10 bases between. The CDR3 consists of 13 residues. CDR3 DNA: TGTGCCAGCAGTTTTGGGCTGATGAATGAGCAGTTCTTC. This codes for CASSFGLMNEQFF.

This clonotype was seen many times. The genes are TRBV11-2 and TRBJ1-4; tentative D call: TRBD1 (5 bases). The CDR3 loop spans 15 amino acids. V was clipped by 1 base and J by 3 bases, with 9 bases between them. Germline values: CDR1 SGHAT, CDR2 FQNNGV. CDR3 DNA sequence: TGTGCCAGCAGCTTAGCCAGGGCATCTAATGAAAAACTGTTTTTT. This codes for CASSLARASNEKLFF.

The chain links TRBV6-5 to TRBJ2-7; no definite D call. The CDR3 length is 15 residues. V lost 6 bases and J 4 bases, leaving 19 bases between the germline ends. CDR1 and CDR2 from the germline V gene are MNHEY and SVGAGI. CDR3 bases: TGTGCCAGCAGCTTATACAGAGGCTACCAATACGAGCAGTACTTC. The encoded protein is CASSLYRGYQYEQYF.

With respect to this clonotype: A much larger clone lies a single base off, so this may be a read error. J is TRBJ2-3 and V is TRBV20-1; perhaps TRBD1 as D (5 bases). Germline V CDR1 and CDR2: DFQATT, SNEGSKA (reference sequence). The CDR3 is 13 amino acids. Deletions cut 6 bases from V and 4 bases from J, with 14 bases between. The DNA for the CDR3 is TGCAGTGCCATAGGGCAGGGTCCAGATACGCAGTATTTT. It is translated as CSAIGQGPDTQYF.

This chain connects TRBV4-1 to TRBJ1-1, with D unresolved. This CDR3 spans 15 amino acids. The V and J ends lost 1 base and 1 base respectively, with 10 bases between them. Per the germline V gene, CDR1 is MGHRA and CDR2 is YSYEKL. The chain's CDR3 is CASSQARTGNTEAFF. DNA for the CDR3: TGCGCCAGCAGCCAAGCCCGGACGGGGAACACTGAAGCTTTCTTT.

This clonotype has ten or more counts. V gene TRBV29-1 combines with J gene TRBJ2-1, with 7 bases fitting TRBD2. The CDR3 length is 13 residues. V was clipped by 6 bases and J by 11 bases; unmatched bases: 13. CDR1 is SQVTM and CDR2 is ANQGSEA in the germline V gene. CDR3 in amino acids: CSVSDAKRDKQFF. The CDR3 nucleotides read TGCAGCGTATCTGACGCTAAGCGGGATAAGCAGTTCTTC.

This clonotype came up many times. This rearrangement joins TRBV29-1 to TRBJ2-2; 7 nucleotides match TRBD1. V was pared by 5 bases and J by 4 bases, with 1 base of the junction left unmatched. The CDR3 runs 12 residues. Germline V CDR1 and CDR2: SQVTM, ANQGSEA. CDR3 in DNA: TGCAGCGTTCACAGGGGCACCGGGGAGCTGTTTTTT. Its translation: CSVHRGTGELFF.

This clonotype has just a few counts. The chain joins TRBV12-3 or TRBV12-4 to TRBJ1-5; D ambiguous. This CDR3 region has 15 residues. V lost 5 bases to trimming and J lost 2 bases, with 13 bases between them. CDR3 loop: CASSPTPSGNQPQHF. The DNA for the CDR3 is TGTGCCAGCAGTCCAACACCGTCGGGCAATCAGCCCCAGCATTTT.

This clonotype was detected many times. The V gene is TRBV6-5, the J gene TRBJ2-7, with D perhaps TRBD1 (6 bases). CDR3 length equals 12 residues. V was clipped by 6 bases and J by 4 bases, with 10 bases between them. The germline V gene encodes CDR1 MNHEY and CDR2 SVGAGI. The CDR3 sequence: CASRTQGYEQYF. CDR3 nucleotide sequence: TGTGCCAGCAGGACACAGGGATACGAGCAGTACTTC.

The genes are TRBV18 and TRBJ2-2; D gene unclear. Germline assignment: CDR1 KGHSH and CDR2 LQKENI. V lost 1 base and J 0 bases, leaving 9 bases between the germline ends. This CDR3 region has 16 residues. CDR3 sequence reads: CASSPLDISNTGELFF. The CDR3 DNA is TGTGCCAGCTCACCACTCGACATTTCGAACACCGGGGAGCTGTTTTTT. The full variable domain, its missing parts supplied by reference TRBV18 and TRBJ2-2, is NAGVMQNPRHLVRRRGQEARLRCSPMKGHSHVYWYRQLPEEGLKFMVYLQKENIIDESGMPKERFSAEFPKEGPSILRIQQVVRGDSAAYFCASSPLDISNTGELFFGEGSRLTVL.

The sample holds many counts of this clonotype. The chain couples TRBV20-1 to TRBJ2-5, with D perhaps matching TRBD2 (7 bases). Germline V gene data show CDR1 as DFQATT and CDR2 as SNEGSKA (reference sequence). The CDR3 runs 13 residues. CDR3 in DNA: TGCAGCACGATAGGGGGGGATCAAGAGACCCAGTACTTC. Encoded protein: CSTIGGDQETQYF.

At least ten counts were recorded for this clonotype. This rearrangement joins TRBV20-1 to TRBJ2-2, with D possibly matching TRBD2 (5 bases). Trimming removed 6 bases from V and 1 base from J, with 15 bases in between. The CDR3 extends over 15 amino acids. CDR1 is DFQATT, CDR2 SNEGSKA, per germline (reference sequence). The CDR3 reads CSAKGSFLNTGELFF. As DNA, the CDR3 is TGCAGTGCAAAAGGGAGCTTTTTGAACACCGGGGAGCTGTTTTTT.

This clonotype has a handful of counts. The J gene is TRBJ2-1, the V gene TRBV7-2, with 11 nucleotides matching TRBD2. CDR3 size: 15 residues. Germline V lookup: CDR1 SGHTA, CDR2 FQGNSA. V lost 5 bases and J lost 8; bases outside the gene matches: 8. In nucleotides, the CDR3 is TGTGCCAGCAGCCGTACTAGCGGGGGTTGGGATGAGCAGTTCTTC. It is translated as CASSRTSGGWDEQFF.

This clonotype was recorded many times. The rearrangement uses TRBV5-8 and TRBJ1-6; TRBD1 agrees at 9 bases. CDR3 length: 14 residues. From germline, CDR1 is SGHTS and CDR2 YDEGEE. Losses at the gene ends were 3 bases for V and 10 bases for J; bases not matched to a gene: 5. The CDR3 bases are TGTGCCAGCAGCTGGGGACAGGGTGACTCACCCCTCCACTTT. Protein product: CASSWGQGDSPLHF.

This clonotype was recorded many times. The chain combines TRBV27 with TRBJ2-5; 13 positions match TRBD2. Germline CDR1 reads MNHEY; CDR2 reads SMNVEV (reference sequence). The V gene end was trimmed by 6 bases and the J gene end by 4 bases; junction bases not matched to a gene: 2. This CDR3 comprises 14 residues. CDR3 protein: CASRTSGRRETQYF. The CDR3 DNA sequence: TGTGCCAGCAGGACTAGCGGGAGGCGAGAGACCCAGTACTTC.